This TCR beta chain stems from a study of blood T cell repertoires in COVID-19. Authors' analysis steps: Reference gene primer amplification in the assay estimated nucleated cell counts. Libraries were prepared by immunoSEQ multiplex PCR; TCRdb keeps only in-frame clonotypes and omits some of them. The V and J calls and the clone size are those of that table, but D and trimming were determined from the DNA. The sample carries approximately 230,000 clones, around 88% recorded once. In germline, CDR1 is SGHAT, CDR2 FQNNGV. The ends lost 5 bases at V and 6 bases at J; junction bases unmatched: 4. The CDR3 is made up of 15 amino acids.

The clonotype was recovered from a man older than 75 with acute or convalescent COVID-19. Sequencing was performed on peripheral blood. This sequence joins TRBV11-2 and TRBJ2-1; 13 bases map to TRBD2. The CDR3 DNA sequence: TGTGCCAGCAGCCCAGGGACTAGCGGGACCAATGAGCAGTTCTTC. Its translation: CASSPGTSGTNEQFF.